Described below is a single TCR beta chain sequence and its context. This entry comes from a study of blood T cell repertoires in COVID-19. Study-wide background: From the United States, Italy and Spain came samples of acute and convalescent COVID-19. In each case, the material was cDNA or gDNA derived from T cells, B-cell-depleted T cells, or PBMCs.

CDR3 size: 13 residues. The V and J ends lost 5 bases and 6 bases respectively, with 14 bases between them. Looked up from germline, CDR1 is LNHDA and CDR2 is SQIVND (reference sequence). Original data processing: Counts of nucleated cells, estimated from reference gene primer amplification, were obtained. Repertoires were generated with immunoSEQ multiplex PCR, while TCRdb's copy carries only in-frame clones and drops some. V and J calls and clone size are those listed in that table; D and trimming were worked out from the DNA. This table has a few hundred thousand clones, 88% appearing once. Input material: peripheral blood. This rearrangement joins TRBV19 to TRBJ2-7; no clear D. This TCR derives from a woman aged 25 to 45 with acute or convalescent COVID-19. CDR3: CASSFSATGEQYF. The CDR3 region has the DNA TGTGCCAGTAGTTTTTCGGCGACGGGCGAGCAGTACTTC.